This entry features one T cell receptor (beta chain) sequence. Its antigen is as yet unknown. The sample comes from a study of T cells expressing NK-cell markers. Study information: Eight donors were sequenced, of whom seven were HCMV-seropositive, while the remaining one was HCMV-seronegative. Points from the study as a whole: Whether expanded NKG2C+ T cell clones were HCMV specific stayed uncertain.

With UMIs, 5'RACE template switching was used to make TCR beta cDNA. TCRdb derives one entry per CDR3 protein from the 5' RACE reads, leaving out DNA. Its table lists about half a million distinct CDR3 sequences. Per germline, CDR1 SQVTM and CDR2 ANQGSEA. The CDR3 has 15 amino acids. What was sequenced was blood T cells: a sorted CD56 or NKG2C T cell subset, CD4+ or CD8+ T cells, or bulk PBMC T cells (not recorded which). The TCR sequence derives from a woman aged 50 to 60 in good health. The chain employs TRBV29-1 and TRBJ1-4. The chain's CDR3 is CSALTGGSGGEKLFF.